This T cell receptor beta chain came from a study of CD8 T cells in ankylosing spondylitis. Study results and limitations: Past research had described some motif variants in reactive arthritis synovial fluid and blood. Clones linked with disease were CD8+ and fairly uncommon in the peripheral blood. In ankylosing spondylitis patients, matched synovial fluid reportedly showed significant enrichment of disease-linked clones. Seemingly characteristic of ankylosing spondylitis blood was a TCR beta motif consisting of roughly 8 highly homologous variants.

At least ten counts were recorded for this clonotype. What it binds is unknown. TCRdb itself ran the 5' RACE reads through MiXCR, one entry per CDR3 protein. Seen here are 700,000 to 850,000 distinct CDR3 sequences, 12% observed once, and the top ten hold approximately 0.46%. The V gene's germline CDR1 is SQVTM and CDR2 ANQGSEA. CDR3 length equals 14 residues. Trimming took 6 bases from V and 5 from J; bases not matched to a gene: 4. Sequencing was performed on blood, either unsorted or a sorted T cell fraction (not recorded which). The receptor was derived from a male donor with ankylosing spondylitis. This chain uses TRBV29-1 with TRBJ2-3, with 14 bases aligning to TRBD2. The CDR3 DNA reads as TGCAGCGTGGGACTAGCGGGAGTCGGAGATACGCAGTATTTT. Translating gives CSVGLAGVGDTQYF.